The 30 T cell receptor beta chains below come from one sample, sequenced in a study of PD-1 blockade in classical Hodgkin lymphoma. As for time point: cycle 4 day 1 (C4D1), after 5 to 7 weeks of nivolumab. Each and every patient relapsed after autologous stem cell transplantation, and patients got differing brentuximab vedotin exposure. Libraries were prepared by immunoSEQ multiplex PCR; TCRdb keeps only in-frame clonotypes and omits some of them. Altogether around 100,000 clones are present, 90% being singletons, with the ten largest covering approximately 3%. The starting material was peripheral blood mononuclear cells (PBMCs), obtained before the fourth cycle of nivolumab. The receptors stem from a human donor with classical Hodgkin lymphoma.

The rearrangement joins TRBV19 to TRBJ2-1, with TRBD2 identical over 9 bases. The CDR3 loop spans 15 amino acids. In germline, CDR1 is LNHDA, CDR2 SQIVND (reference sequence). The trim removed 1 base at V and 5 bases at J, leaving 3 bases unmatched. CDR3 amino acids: CASSIVAGANNEQFF. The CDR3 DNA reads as TGTGCCAGTAGTATAGTAGCGGGGGCCAACAATGAGCAGTTCTTC.

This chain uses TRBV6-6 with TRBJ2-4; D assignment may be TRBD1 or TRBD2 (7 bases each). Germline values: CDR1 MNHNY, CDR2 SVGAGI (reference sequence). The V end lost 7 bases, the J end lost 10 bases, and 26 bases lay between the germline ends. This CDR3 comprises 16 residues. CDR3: CASTPRGGAGDQIQYF. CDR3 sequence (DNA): TGTGCCAGCACCCCCAGGGGGGGGGCAGGGGATCAGATTCAGTACTTC.

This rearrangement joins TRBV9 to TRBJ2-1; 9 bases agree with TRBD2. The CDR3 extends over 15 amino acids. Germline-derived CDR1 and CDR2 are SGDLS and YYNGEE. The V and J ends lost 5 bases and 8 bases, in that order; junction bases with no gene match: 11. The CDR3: CASSPGTSIGHEQFF. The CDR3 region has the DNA TGTGCCAGCAGTCCCGGGACTAGCATAGGCCATGAGCAGTTCTTC.

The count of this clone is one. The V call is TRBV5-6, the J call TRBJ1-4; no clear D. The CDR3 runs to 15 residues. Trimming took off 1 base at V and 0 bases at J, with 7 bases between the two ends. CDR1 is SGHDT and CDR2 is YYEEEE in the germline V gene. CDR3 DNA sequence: TGTGCCAGCAGCTTGTATGTAGCAACTAATGAAAAACTGTTTTTT. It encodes CASSLYVATNEKLFF.

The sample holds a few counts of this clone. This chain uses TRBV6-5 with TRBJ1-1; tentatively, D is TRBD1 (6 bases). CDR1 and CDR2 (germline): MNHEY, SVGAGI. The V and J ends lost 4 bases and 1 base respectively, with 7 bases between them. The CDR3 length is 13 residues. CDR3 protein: CASSWTENTEAFF. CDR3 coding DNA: TGTGCCAGCAGTTGGACAGAGAACACTGAAGCTTTCTTT.

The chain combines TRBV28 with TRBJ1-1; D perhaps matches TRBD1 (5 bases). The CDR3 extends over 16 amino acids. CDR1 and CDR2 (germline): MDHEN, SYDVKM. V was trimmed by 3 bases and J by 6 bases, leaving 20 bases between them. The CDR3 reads CASSLDTGYAMAEAFF. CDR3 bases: TGTGCCAGCAGTTTGGACACGGGATACGCTATGGCTGAAGCTTTCTTT.

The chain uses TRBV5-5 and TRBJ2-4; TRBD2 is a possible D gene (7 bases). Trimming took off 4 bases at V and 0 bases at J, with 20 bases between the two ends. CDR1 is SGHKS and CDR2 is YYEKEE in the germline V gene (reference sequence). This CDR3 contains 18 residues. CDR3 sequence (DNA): TGTGCCAGCAGCCCAAGGGCGGGGGCCAGTCTAGCCAAAAACATTCAGTACTTC. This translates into CASSPRAGASLAKNIQYF. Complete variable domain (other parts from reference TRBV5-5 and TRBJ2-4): DAGVTQSPTHLIKTRGQQVTLRCSPISGHKSVSWYQQVLGQGPQFIFQYYEKEERGRGNFPDRFSARQFPNYSSELNVNALLLGDSALYLCASSPRAGASLAKNIQYFGAGTRLSVL.

This CDR3 reads CASSIGTAYNEQFF. DNA for the CDR3: TGTGCCAGCAGCATCGGGACAGCCTACAATGAGCAGTTCTTC. V gene TRBV7-3 combines with J gene TRBJ2-1, with 7 bases matching TRBD1. This CDR3 spans 14 amino acids. V was clipped by 5 bases and J by 2 bases; unmatched bases: 3. Germline V gene lookup returns CDR1 SGHTA and CDR2 FQGTGA. The variable domain in full, with the rest retrieved from reference TRBV7-3 and TRBJ2-1, is GAGVSQTPSNKVTEKGKYVELRCDPISGHTALYWYRQSLGQGPEFLIYFQGTGAADDSGLPNDRFFAVRPEGSVSTLKIQRTERGDSAVYLCASSIGTAYNEQFFGPGTRLTVL.

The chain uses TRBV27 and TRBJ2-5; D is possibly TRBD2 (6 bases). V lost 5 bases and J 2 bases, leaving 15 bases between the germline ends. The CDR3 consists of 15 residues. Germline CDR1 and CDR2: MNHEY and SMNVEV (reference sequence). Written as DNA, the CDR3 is TGTGCCAGCAGTAACCCTAGCGAACTACAAGAGACCCAGTACTTC. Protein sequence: CASSNPSELQETQYF.

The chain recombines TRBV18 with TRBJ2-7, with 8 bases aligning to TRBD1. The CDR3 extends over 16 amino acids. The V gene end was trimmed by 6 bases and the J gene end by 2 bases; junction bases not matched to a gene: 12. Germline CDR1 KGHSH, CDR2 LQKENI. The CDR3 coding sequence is TGTGCCAGCTCTCTGTCCTGGACAGGGCTAACCTACGAGCAGTACTTC. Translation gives CASSLSWTGLTYEQYF. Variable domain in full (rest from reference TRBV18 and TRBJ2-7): NAGVMQNPRHLVRRRGQEARLRCSPMKGHSHVYWYRQLPEEGLKFMVYLQKENIIDESGMPKERFSAEFPKEGPSILRIQQVVRGDSAAYFCASSLSWTGLTYEQYFGPGTRLTVT.

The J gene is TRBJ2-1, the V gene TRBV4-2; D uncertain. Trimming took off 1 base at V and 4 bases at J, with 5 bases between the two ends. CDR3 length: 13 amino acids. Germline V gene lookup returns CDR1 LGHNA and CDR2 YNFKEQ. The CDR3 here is CASSQGGYNEQFF. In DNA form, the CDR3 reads TGTGCCAGCAGCCAAGGAGGATACAATGAGCAGTTCTTC.

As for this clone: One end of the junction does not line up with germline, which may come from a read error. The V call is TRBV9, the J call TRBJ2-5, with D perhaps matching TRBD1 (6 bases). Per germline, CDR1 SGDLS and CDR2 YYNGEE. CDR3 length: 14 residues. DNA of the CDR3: TGTGCCGGCAGCCGGCCTGGGGGCCGGGAGACCCAGTACTTC. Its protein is CAGSRPGGRETQYF. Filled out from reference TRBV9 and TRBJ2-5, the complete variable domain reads DSGVTQTPKHLITATGQRVTLRCSPRSGDLSVYWYQQSLDQGLQFLIQYYNGEERAKGNILERFSAQQFPDLHSELNLSSLELGDSALYFCAGSRPGGRETQYFGPGTRLLVL.

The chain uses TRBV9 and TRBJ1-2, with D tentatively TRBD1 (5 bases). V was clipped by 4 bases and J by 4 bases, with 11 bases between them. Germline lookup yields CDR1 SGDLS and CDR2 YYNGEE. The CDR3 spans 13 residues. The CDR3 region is CASSLPGTYGYTF. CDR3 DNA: TGTGCCAGCAGCCTACCTGGGACCTATGGCTACACCTTC.

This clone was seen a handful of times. The CDR3: CASSRDRAHYGYTF. CDR3 DNA: TGTGCCAGTAGTAGGGACAGGGCCCACTATGGCTACACCTTC. The rearrangement joins TRBV19 to TRBJ1-2; 9 nucleotides align to TRBD1. This CDR3 comprises 14 residues. Germline lookup yields CDR1 LNHDA and CDR2 SQIVND (reference sequence). After removal of 4 bases from V and 3 bases from J, the junction contained 3 bases not matched to a gene.

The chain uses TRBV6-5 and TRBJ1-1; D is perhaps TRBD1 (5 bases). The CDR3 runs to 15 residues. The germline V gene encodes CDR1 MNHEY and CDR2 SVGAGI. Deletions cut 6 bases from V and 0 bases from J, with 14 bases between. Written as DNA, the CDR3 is TGTGCCAGCAGGGGAGGGGAACAAATGAACACTGAAGCTTTCTTT. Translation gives CASRGGEQMNTEAFF.

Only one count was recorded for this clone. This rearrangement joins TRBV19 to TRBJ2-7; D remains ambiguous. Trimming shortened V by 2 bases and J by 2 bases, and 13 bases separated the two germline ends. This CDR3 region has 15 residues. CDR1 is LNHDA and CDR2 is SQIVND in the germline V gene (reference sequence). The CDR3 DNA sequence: TGTGCCAGTAGTATACAGGACCGGAGCACCTACGAGCAGTACTTC. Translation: CASSIQDRSTYEQYF.

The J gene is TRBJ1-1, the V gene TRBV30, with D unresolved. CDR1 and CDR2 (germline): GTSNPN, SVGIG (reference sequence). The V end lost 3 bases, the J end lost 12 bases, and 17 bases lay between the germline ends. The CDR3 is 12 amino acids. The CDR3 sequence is CAWRLRAPSTFF. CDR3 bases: TGTGCCTGGAGACTCCGGGCCCCTTCCACTTTCTTT.

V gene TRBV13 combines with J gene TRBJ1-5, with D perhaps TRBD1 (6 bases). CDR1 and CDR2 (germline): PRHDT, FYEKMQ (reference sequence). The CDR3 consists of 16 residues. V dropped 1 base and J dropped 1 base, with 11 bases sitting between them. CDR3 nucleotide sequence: TGTGCCAGCAGCTTAGCAGGGGTCGAGAGCAATCAGCCCCAGCATTTT. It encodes CASSLAGVESNQPQHF.

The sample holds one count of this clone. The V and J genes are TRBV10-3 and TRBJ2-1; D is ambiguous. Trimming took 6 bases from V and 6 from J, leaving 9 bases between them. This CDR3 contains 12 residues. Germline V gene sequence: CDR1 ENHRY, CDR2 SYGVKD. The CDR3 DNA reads TGTGCCATCAGGACCGTGGGCAATGAGCAGTTCTTC. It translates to CAIRTVGNEQFF.

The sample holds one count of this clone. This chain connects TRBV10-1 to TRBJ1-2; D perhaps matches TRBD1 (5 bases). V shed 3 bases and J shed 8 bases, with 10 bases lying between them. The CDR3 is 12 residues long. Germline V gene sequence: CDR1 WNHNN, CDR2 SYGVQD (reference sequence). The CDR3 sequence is CASSDRVCGYTF. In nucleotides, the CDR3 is TGCGCCAGCAGTGACAGGGTTTGCGGCTACACCTTC.

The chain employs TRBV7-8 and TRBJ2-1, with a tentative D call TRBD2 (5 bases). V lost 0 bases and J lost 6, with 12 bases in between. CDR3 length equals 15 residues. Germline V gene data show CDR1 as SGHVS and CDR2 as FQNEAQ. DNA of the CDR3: TGTGCCAGCAGCTTAGCTCCCGCGGGCCCCAATGAGCAGTTCTTC. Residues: CASSLAPAGPNEQFF.

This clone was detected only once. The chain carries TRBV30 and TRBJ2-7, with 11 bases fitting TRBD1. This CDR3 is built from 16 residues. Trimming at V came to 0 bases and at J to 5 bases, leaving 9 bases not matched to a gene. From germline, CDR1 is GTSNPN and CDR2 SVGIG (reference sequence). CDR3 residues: CAWSVWTGGDPHEQYF. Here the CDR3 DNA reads TGTGCCTGGAGTGTTTGGACAGGGGGCGATCCTCACGAGCAGTACTTC.

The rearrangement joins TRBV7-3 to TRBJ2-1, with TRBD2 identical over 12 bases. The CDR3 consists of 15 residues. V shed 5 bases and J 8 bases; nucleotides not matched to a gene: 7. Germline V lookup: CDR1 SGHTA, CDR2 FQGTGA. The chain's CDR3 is CASSPLAGGMHEQFF. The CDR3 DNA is TGTGCCAGCAGCCCTCTAGCGGGGGGGATGCATGAGCAGTTCTTC.

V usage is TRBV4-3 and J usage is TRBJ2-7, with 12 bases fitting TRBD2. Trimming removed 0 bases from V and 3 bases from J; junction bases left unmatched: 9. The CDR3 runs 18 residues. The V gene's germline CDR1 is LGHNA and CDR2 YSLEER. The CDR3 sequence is CASSQDLWTSGAYYEQYF. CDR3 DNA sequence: TGCGCCAGCAGCCAAGATCTATGGACTAGCGGGGCCTACTACGAGCAGTACTTC.

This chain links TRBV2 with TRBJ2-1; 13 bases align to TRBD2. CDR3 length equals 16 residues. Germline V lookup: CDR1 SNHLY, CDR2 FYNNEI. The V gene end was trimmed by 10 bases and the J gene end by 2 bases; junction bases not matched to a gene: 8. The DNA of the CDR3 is TGTGCCACCTTGACTAGCGGGGGGCCCGCCTACAATGAGCAGTTCTTC. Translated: CATLTSGGPAYNEQFF.

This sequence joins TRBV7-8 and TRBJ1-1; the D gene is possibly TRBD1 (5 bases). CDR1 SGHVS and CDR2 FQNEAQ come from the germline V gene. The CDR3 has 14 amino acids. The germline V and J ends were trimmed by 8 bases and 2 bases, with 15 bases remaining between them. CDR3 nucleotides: TGTGCCAGCGCGAGGGGCAGACTTAACACTGAAGCTTTCTTT. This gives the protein CASARGRLNTEAFF.

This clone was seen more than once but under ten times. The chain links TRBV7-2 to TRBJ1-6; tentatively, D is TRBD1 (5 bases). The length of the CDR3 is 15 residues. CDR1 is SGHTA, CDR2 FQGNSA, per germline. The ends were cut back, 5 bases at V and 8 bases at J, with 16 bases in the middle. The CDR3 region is CASSPWGVLDSPLHF. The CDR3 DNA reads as TGTGCCAGCAGCCCGTGGGGGGTATTGGATTCACCCCTCCACTTT.

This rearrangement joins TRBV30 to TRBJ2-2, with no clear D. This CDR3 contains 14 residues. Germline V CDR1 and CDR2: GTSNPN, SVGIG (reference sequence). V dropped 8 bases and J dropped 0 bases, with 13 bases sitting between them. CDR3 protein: CAHKPLANTGELFF. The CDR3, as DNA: TGTGCCCACAAGCCCCTTGCGAACACCGGGGAGCTGTTTTTT.

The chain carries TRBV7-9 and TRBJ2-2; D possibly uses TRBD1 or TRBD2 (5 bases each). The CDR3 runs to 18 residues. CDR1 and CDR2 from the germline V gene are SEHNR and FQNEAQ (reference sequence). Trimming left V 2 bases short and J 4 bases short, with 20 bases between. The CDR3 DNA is TGTGCCAGCAGCTTAACGGGGAACAAAGCAGGGCGCACCGGGGAGCTGTTTTTT. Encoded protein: CASSLTGNKAGRTGELFF.

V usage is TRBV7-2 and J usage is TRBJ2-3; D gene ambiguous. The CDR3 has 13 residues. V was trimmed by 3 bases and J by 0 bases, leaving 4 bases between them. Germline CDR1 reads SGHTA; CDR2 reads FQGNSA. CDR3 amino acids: CASSFLSTDTQYF. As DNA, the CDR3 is TGTGCCAGCAGCTTTCTCAGCACAGATACGCAGTATTTT.